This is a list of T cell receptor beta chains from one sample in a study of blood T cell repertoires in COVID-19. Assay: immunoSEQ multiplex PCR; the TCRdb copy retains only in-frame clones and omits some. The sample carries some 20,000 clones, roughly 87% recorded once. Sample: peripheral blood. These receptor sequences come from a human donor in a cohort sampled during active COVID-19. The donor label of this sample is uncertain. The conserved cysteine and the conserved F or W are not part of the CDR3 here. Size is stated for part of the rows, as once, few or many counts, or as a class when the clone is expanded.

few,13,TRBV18,ASSPDSSDGSPLH
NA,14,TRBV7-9,ASSQWGPSSYNEQF
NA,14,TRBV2,ASIPVTLARGNEQF
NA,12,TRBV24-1,ATSDENRGGEQF
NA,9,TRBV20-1,SAGTSNEQF
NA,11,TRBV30,AGPQGANTEAF
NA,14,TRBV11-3,ASSWTSGINTGELF
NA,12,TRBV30,AWSVSRDSIKAF
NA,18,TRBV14,ASSQPWGTGLSKSYNEQF
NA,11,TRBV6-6,ASTERESYEQY
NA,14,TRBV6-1,ASSVDREAKNSPLH
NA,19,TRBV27,ASSFYRGLAGPKSSYNEQF
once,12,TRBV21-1,AAKREGRVDEQY
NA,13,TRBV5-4,ASSPLGPGANVLT
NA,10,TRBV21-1,ASSNRGTEAF
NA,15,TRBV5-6,ASSLVLAGVYTGELF
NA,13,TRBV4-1,ASSQGSQRNYEQY
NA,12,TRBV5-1,ASSPTPSNYGYT
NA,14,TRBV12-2,ASPGLQGLKTYEQY
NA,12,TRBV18,ASSVGGAVYGYT
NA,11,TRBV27,ASSFQGYNEQF
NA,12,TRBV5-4,ASTPGGDNYGYT
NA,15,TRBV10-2,ASGTSGPGVDQETQY
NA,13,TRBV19,ASSLRDSRGETQY
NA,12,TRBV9,ASSVGQGGETQY
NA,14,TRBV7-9,ASSLGHRPSTDTQY
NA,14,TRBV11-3,ASSLDTSGRGNEQF
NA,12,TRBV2,ASKAGQYTGELF